The 14 T cell receptor beta chains in this list originate from one sample, sequenced in a study of blood T cell repertoires in COVID-19. The table came from immunoSEQ multiplex PCR; TCRdb's copy has only in-frame clones and leaves some out. The repertoire includes roughly 400,000 clones, around nine tenths of them detected once, and about 1.7% sits in the top ten. The sequenced sample was PBMCs or T cells enriched from blood (not recorded which). These receptors came from a woman under 40 who had recovered from COVID-19.

In its sample, this clone was seen once. This chain uses TRBV6-5 with TRBJ2-1; tentatively, D is TRBD2 (7 bases). The V gene's germline CDR1 is MNHEY and CDR2 SVGAGI. Trimming cost V 2 bases and J 4 bases, with 9 bases left between them. CDR3 size: 14 residues. The CDR3 here is CASSYEGGYNEQFF. The DNA of the CDR3 is TGTGCCAGCAGTTACGAGGGGGGGTACAATGAGCAGTTCTTC.

The V and J genes are TRBV28 and TRBJ2-1; TRBD1 matches 9 bases. The CDR3 has 14 residues. Germline V CDR1 and CDR2: MDHEN, SYDVKM. J was trimmed by 8 bases and V by 5 bases; bases with no gene match: 7. Here the CDR3 reads CASSPGTGWDEQFF. The DNA for the CDR3 is TGTGCCAGCAGTCCCGGGACAGGGTGGGATGAGCAGTTCTTC.

The V call is TRBV14, the J call TRBJ1-6; no reliable D call. In germline, CDR1 is SGHDN, CDR2 FVKESK. The V end was cut by 0 bases, the J end by 9 bases, with 12 bases between. CDR3 length: 15 residues. CDR3 in DNA: TGTGCCAGCAGCCAAGAACCCATAAGAGGTTCACCCCTCCACTTT. Its translation is CASSQEPIRGSPLHF. The whole variable domain, remainder taken from reference TRBV14 and TRBJ1-6, is EAGVTQFPSHSVIEKGQTVTLRCDPISGHDNLYWYRRVMGKEIKFLLHFVKESKQDESGMPNNRFLAERTGGTYSTLKVQPAELEDSGVYFCASSQEPIRGSPLHFGNGTRLTVT.

CDR3 sequence: CASSLVATYNEQFF. The CDR3 DNA is TGTGCCAGCAGTTTAGTGGCAACGTACAATGAGCAGTTCTTC. This chain joins TRBV27 and TRBJ2-1; D gene ambiguous. V lost 2 bases, J lost 4 bases, and 9 bases lay in between. The CDR3 is made up of 14 amino acids. CDR1 and CDR2 (germline): MNHEY, SMNVEV (reference sequence).

This chain joins TRBV19 and TRBJ1-5; D might be TRBD1 (6 bases). V shed 6 bases and J shed 6 bases, with 12 bases lying between them. The CDR3 runs 13 residues. CDR1 is LNHDA and CDR2 is SQIVND in the germline V gene (reference sequence). CDR3 loop: CASSVRGIQPQHF. The CDR3 DNA sequence: TGTGCCAGTAGCGTTAGGGGGATTCAGCCCCAGCATTTT.

The rearrangement joins TRBV5-1 to TRBJ2-1; 10 bases fit TRBD2. CDR1 is SGHRS, CDR2 YFSETQ, per germline. Germline trimming cut 4 bases from V and 7 bases from J; bases unmatched to any gene: 5. The CDR3 spans 14 residues. For the CDR3, the DNA is TGCGCCAGCAGCCGGACTAGCGGCCTGAATGAGCAGTTCTTC. Translated, it gives CASSRTSGLNEQFF. The variable domain in full, with the rest retrieved from reference TRBV5-1 and TRBJ2-1, is KAGVTQTPRYLIKTRGQQVTLSCSPISGHRSVSWYQQTPGQGLQFLFEYFSETQRNKGNFPGRFSGRQFSNSRSEMNVSTLELGDSALYLCASSRTSGLNEQFFGPGTRLTVL.

The chain joins TRBV7-2 to TRBJ1-2; TRBD1 aligns across 9 bases. Germline V gene data show CDR1 as SGHTA and CDR2 as FQGNSA. This CDR3 has 14 amino acids. V lost 5 bases and J lost 14; bases outside the gene matches: 15. CDR3 loop: CASSPRPGTGIGTF. As DNA, the CDR3 is TGTGCCAGCAGCCCTCGTCCCGGGACAGGGATCGGGACCTTC.

This sequence joins TRBV28 and TRBJ2-2; D gene ambiguous. The germline V gene has CDR1 MDHEN and CDR2 SYDVKM. This CDR3 region has 12 residues. Trimming cost V 5 bases and J 2 bases, with 3 bases left between them. The CDR3 spells CASSPNTGELFF. CDR3 in DNA: TGTGCCAGCAGTCCTAACACCGGGGAGCTGTTTTTT.

This chain uses TRBV4-2 with TRBJ2-2; 8 positions agree with TRBD2. Germline lookup yields CDR1 LGHNA and CDR2 YNFKEQ. This CDR3 has 17 residues. V shed 3 bases, J shed 1 base, and the junction held 7 bases outside the gene matches. The chain's CDR3 is CASSHPTAGVNTGELFF. The CDR3, as DNA: TGTGCCAGCAGCCATCCGACAGCGGGGGTGAACACCGGGGAGCTGTTTTTT.

J is TRBJ1-1 and V is TRBV4-1, with 7 bases matching TRBD1. The CDR3 length is 16 residues. V lost 1 base to trimming and J lost 7 bases; unmatched junction nucleotides: 12. Germline V gene sequence: CDR1 MGHRA, CDR2 YSYEKL. CDR3 nucleotides: TGCGCCAGCAGCCAAGCTGAAGGGGGCGTCGGGTATGAAGCTTTCTTT. Translation gives CASSQAEGGVGYEAFF.

This clone was seen more than once but under ten times. This rearrangement joins TRBV18 to TRBJ1-3, with unresolved D. Germline V CDR1 and CDR2: KGHSH, LQKENI. The CDR3 runs to 13 residues. Trimming pared 2 bases from V and 7 bases from J, leaving 9 bases between. As DNA, the CDR3 is TGTGCCAGCTCACCAGGACCGGGGAACACCATATATTTT. Translation gives CASSPGPGNTIYF.

This clone appeared once. The chain has TRBV18 and TRBJ1-4, with 9 bases that match TRBD1. V shed 6 bases and J 5 bases; nucleotides not matched to a gene: 4. The germline V gene encodes CDR1 KGHSH and CDR2 LQKENI. This CDR3 region has 14 residues. The CDR3 protein is CASSGDRANEKLFF. CDR3 nucleotide sequence: TGTGCCAGCTCCGGGGACAGGGCGAATGAAAAACTGTTTTTT.

This clone was counted a single time. The V gene is TRBV5-1, the J gene TRBJ2-3, with 9 nucleotides matching TRBD2. The CDR3 consists of 16 residues. V shed 2 bases, J shed 2 bases, and the junction held 6 bases outside the gene matches. From germline, CDR1 is SGHRS and CDR2 YFSETQ. The CDR3 nucleotides read TGCGCCAGCAGCTTCGCTGCGGGAGGGTACACAGATACGCAGTATTTT. It is translated as CASSFAAGGYTDTQYF. The entire variable domain, with the rest obtained from reference TRBV5-1 and TRBJ2-3, is as follows: KAGVTQTPRYLIKTRGQQVTLSCSPISGHRSVSWYQQTPGQGLQFLFEYFSETQRNKGNFPGRFSGRQFSNSRSEMNVSTLELGDSALYLCASSFAAGGYTDTQYFGPGTRLTVL.

The chain is built from TRBV19 and TRBJ1-5, with 7 bases matching TRBD1. With 6 bases clipped from V and 11 bases from J, the junction kept 10 bases outside the gene matches. CDR3 length: 13 amino acids. The V gene's germline CDR1 is LNHDA and CDR2 SQIVND (reference sequence). The CDR3 here is CASRVTGTGTQHF. CDR3 nucleotides: TGTGCCAGTAGAGTGACAGGGACCGGGACCCAGCATTTT.